This passage covers 32 T cell receptor beta chains from one sample sequenced in a study of immune cell composition in non-small cell lung cancer. Clones were read by immunoSEQ multiplex PCR, and TCRdb kept only the in-frame ones, dropping some. This sample has under 4,500 clones, with roughly 89% found just once. Normal lung sampling was at least 3 cm from the tumour, as distant as possible. Sequenced material: non-adjacent lung tissue. The receptors stem from a human donor with non-small cell lung cancer.

V is TRBV9 and J is TRBJ2-2; D is undetermined. V was shortened by 1 base and J by 3 bases, with 7 bases between the two germline ends. Germline-derived CDR1 and CDR2 are SGDLS and YYNGEE. The CDR3 sequence is 14 residues long. CDR3 bases: TGTGCCAGCAGCGTAATGCAGGACACCGGGGAGCTGTTTTTT. Amino acid sequence: CASSVMQDTGELFF.

V and J are TRBV29-1 and TRBJ1-1; maybe TRBD1 (5 bases). V dropped 8 bases and J dropped 6 bases, with 19 bases sitting between them. The germline CDR1 and CDR2 sequences are SQVTM and ANQGSEA. The CDR3 length is 13 residues. This CDR3 is CSTLGGGGSEAFF. As DNA, the CDR3 is TGCAGCACATTGGGGGGTGGGGGGTCTGAAGCTTTCTTT.

About this clone itself: Sequence at one end of the junction differs from germline and may be a read error. The chain couples TRBV30 to TRBJ2-4; tentative D call: TRBD1 (6 bases). CDR3 size: 24 residues. The germline V gene encodes CDR1 GTSNPN and CDR2 SVGIG (reference sequence). This CDR3 reads CAWVREAKDKSTGNSFVAKSIQYF. The CDR3 nucleotides are TGTGCCTGGGTTAGAGAAGCTAAAGACAAGTCGACAGGAAATTCCTTTGTAGCCAAAAGCATTCAGTACTTC.

The chain couples TRBV30 to TRBJ1-1; the D is unclear. From germline, CDR1 is GTSNPN and CDR2 SVGIG (reference sequence). The CDR3 length is 12 residues. V was trimmed by 5 bases and J by 4 bases, leaving 11 bases between them. The CDR3 region is CAWGGVSTEAFF. In DNA form, the CDR3 reads TGTGCCTGGGGCGGTGTTTCCACTGAAGCTTTCTTT. Filled out from reference TRBV30 and TRBJ1-1, the complete variable domain reads SQTIHQWPATLVQPVGSPLSLECTVEGTSNPNLYWYRQAAGRGLQLLFYSVGIGQISSEVPQNLSASRPQDRQFILSSKKLLLSDSGFYLCAWGGVSTEAFFGQGTRLTVV.

The table lists this clone with a count of one. The rearrangement uses TRBV18 and TRBJ2-7, with D tentatively TRBD2 (5 bases). The germline CDR1 and CDR2 sequences are KGHSH and LQKENI. V was trimmed by 6 bases and J by 1 base, leaving 19 bases between them. The CDR3 loop spans 16 amino acids. CDR3 sequence (DNA): TGTGCCAGCTCGCCCTCCCGGACTGGAGGTTCCTACGAGCAGTACTTC. Amino acid sequence: CASSPSRTGGSYEQYF.

This chain links TRBV5-1 with TRBJ2-5, with 14 bases fitting TRBD2. This CDR3 is 16 amino acids long. The germline CDR1 and CDR2 sequences are SGHRS and YFSETQ. Unmatched junction bases numbered 11, after V lost 8 bases and J lost 5 bases. This CDR3 reads CASRSGLAGEGETQYF. CDR3 bases: TGCGCCAGTAGATCGGGACTAGCGGGAGAAGGGGAGACCCAGTACTTC.

The rearrangement links TRBV29-1 to TRBJ1-5; 9 bases map to TRBD1. J gave up 6 bases and V 5 bases, and 5 bases lay outside the gene matches. This CDR3 comprises 13 residues. The germline V gene has CDR1 SQVTM and CDR2 ANQGSEA. The CDR3, as DNA: TGCAGCGTTTCCACAGGGGGCGGTCAGCCCCAGCATTTT. It codes for CSVSTGGGQPQHF.

V is TRBV18 and J is TRBJ2-7, with TRBD2 identical over 9 bases. Looked up from germline, CDR1 is KGHSH and CDR2 is LQKENI. This CDR3 comprises 14 residues. After removal of 6 bases from V and 6 bases from J, the junction contained 9 bases not matched to a gene. CDR3 residues: CASSTAGTSSEQYF. CDR3 bases: TGTGCCAGCTCGACCGCCGGGACTAGCTCCGAGCAGTACTTC.

This rearrangement joins TRBV6-1 to TRBJ2-4; D remains ambiguous. Germline assignment: CDR1 MNHNS and CDR2 SASEGT. Trimming left V 7 bases short and J 2 bases short, with 12 bases between. The CDR3 consists of 14 residues. The CDR3 DNA is TGTGCCAGCACCCCACCCGGGTCCAAAAACATTCAGTACTTC. It specifies CASTPPGSKNIQYF.

This clone was recorded only once. CDR3 nucleotides: TGCGCCAGCAGCTTGGATGAGGCGGATTTTTACGAGCAGTACTTC. This encodes CASSLDEADFYEQYF. The chain joins TRBV5-1 to TRBJ2-7; D is unclear. The germline gives CDR1 SGHRS, CDR2 YFSETQ. V dropped 0 bases and J dropped 4 bases, with 14 bases sitting between them. This CDR3 is built from 15 residues. The variable domain in full, with the rest retrieved from reference TRBV5-1 and TRBJ2-7, is KAGVTQTPRYLIKTRGQQVTLSCSPISGHRSVSWYQQTPGQGLQFLFEYFSETQRNKGNFPGRFSGRQFSNSRSEMNVSTLELGDSALYLCASSLDEADFYEQYFGPGTRLTVT.

The chain employs TRBV19 and TRBJ2-1; the match to TRBD2 covers 10 bases. The CDR3 has 15 residues. Trimming at V came to 3 bases and at J to 6 bases, leaving 5 bases not matched to a gene. Germline CDR1 LNHDA, CDR2 SQIVND (reference sequence). CDR3 amino acids: CASSMRTSGLNEQFF. The CDR3 DNA is TGTGCCAGTAGTATGAGGACTAGCGGACTCAATGAGCAGTTCTTC.

The rearrangement links TRBV28 to TRBJ2-7, with D unresolved. Germline CDR1 MDHEN, CDR2 SYDVKM. This CDR3 is 12 amino acids long. V gave up 3 bases and J gave up 2 bases, with 5 bases separating them. CDR3: CASSFSAYEQYF. The CDR3 DNA follows: TGTGCCAGCAGTTTTTCGGCCTACGAGCAGTACTTC.

The chain joins TRBV4-1 to TRBJ1-2; TRBD1 matches 7 bases. This CDR3 is built from 15 residues. Germline V gives CDR1 MGHRA, CDR2 YSYEKL. Trimming took 0 bases from V and 6 from J; bases not matched to a gene: 7. As DNA, the CDR3 is TGCGCCAGCAGCCAAGACGGACAGGACGTTCATGGCTACACCTTC. Its protein is CASSQDGQDVHGYTF.

The genes are TRBV5-1 and TRBJ2-7, with 7 bases fitting TRBD2. V lost 3 bases and J lost 4; bases outside the gene matches: 4. This CDR3 comprises 13 residues. CDR1 SGHRS and CDR2 YFSETQ come from the germline V gene. CDR3 in amino acids: CASSSGGPYEQYF. The CDR3 DNA reads TGCGCCAGCAGCTCGGGGGGACCTTACGAGCAGTACTTC.

This sequence joins TRBV11-1 and TRBJ2-5; 7 positions agree with TRBD1. The CDR3 runs 12 residues. Per germline, CDR1 SGHAT and CDR2 FQDESV (reference sequence). V was pared by 9 bases and J by 3 bases, with 4 bases of the junction left unmatched. CDR3 nucleotides: TGTGCCAGTTGCCAGGGGGAAGAGACCCAGTACTTC. It encodes CASCQGEETQYF. Complete variable domain (other parts from reference TRBV11-1 and TRBJ2-5): EAEVAQSPRYKITEKSQAVAFWCDPISGHATLYWYRQILGQGPELLVQFQDESVVDDSQLPKDRFSAERLKGVDSTLKIQPAELGDSAMYLCASCQGEETQYFGPGTRLLVL.

This chain connects TRBV4-3 to TRBJ1-2; the D gene is possibly TRBD1 (5 bases). This CDR3 is 14 amino acids long. Trimming removed 3 bases at V and 8 bases at J, with 16 bases between. Germline V gene data show CDR1 as LGHNA and CDR2 as YSLEER. CDR3 sequence: CASSHNQGSLGYTF. The DNA of the CDR3 is TGCGCCAGCAGCCACAATCAGGGTTCTCTCGGCTACACCTTC.

J is TRBJ2-4 and V is TRBV28; 9 bases match TRBD1. Unmatched junction bases numbered 11, after V lost 8 bases and J lost 6 bases. Germline lookup yields CDR1 MDHEN and CDR2 SYDVKM. This CDR3 comprises 15 residues. The CDR3 region has the DNA TGTGCCAGCCGAAAGACAATGACAGGGGGAAACATTCAGTACTTC. Translating it yields CASRKTMTGGNIQYF.

There are a few counts of this clone. The rearrangement links TRBV30 to TRBJ1-2; possibly TRBD1 for D (6 bases). CDR3 length: 13 residues. The ends were cut back, 2 bases at V and 5 bases at J, with 12 bases in the middle. Germline-derived CDR1 and CDR2 are GTSNPN and SVGIG (reference sequence). CDR3 protein: CAWSRQDLYGYTF. DNA for the CDR3: TGTGCCTGGAGTAGACAGGACCTATATGGCTACACCTTC.

The CDR3 spells CASSPDAGTEAFF. In DNA, the CDR3 is TGTGCCAGCTCACCTGACGCAGGGACTGAAGCTTTCTTT. This chain links TRBV18 with TRBJ1-1, with D perhaps matching TRBD1 (5 bases). The CDR3 totals 13 residues. Germline CDR1 is KGHSH and CDR2 is LQKENI. Trimming took 3 bases from V and 5 from J, leaving 10 bases between them.

This chain connects TRBV30 to TRBJ2-7, with 10 nucleotides matching TRBD2. V dropped 4 bases and J dropped 0; count of bases not matched to a gene: 9. Germline CDR1 is GTSNPN and CDR2 is SVGIG (reference sequence). This CDR3 is 16 amino acids long. In DNA, the CDR3 is TGTGCCTGGATGGGGCTAGCGGGAGAATCCTCCTACGAGCAGTACTTC. Translation: CAWMGLAGESSYEQYF.

J is TRBJ2-1 and V is TRBV5-3; 9 nucleotides agree with TRBD2. TRBV5-3 is filed as an ORF, its function uncertain. V was clipped by 0 bases and J by 6 bases; unmatched bases: 13. CDR3 length: 18 amino acids. The CDR3 spells CARSLVSRGSGRVNEQFF. The CDR3 DNA sequence: TGTGCCAGAAGCTTGGTCAGTCGCGGTAGCGGGAGAGTCAATGAGCAGTTCTTC.

The chain links TRBV5-1 to TRBJ2-1, with 7 bases matching TRBD1. V lost 4 bases to trimming and J lost 6 bases; unmatched junction nucleotides: 10. This CDR3 is built from 15 residues. From germline, CDR1 is SGHRS and CDR2 YFSETQ. DNA for the CDR3: TGCGCCAGCAGCCCCACAGGGGAACCATCCAATGAGCAGTTCTTC. It translates to CASSPTGEPSNEQFF.

J is TRBJ1-1 and V is TRBV7-2; tentatively, D is TRBD1 (6 bases). This CDR3 is 15 amino acids long. The germline gives CDR1 SGHTA, CDR2 FQGNSA. V gave up 4 bases and J gave up 1 base, with 13 bases separating them. CDR3 region: CASSYQTGGNTEAFF. The CDR3 coding sequence is TGTGCCAGCAGCTACCAGACAGGTGGGAACACTGAAGCTTTCTTT.

This clone was recorded once. The rearrangement joins TRBV27 to TRBJ1-1, with 8 bases matching TRBD1. Germline V gene sequence: CDR1 MNHEY, CDR2 SMNVEV (reference sequence). This CDR3 spans 15 amino acids. V trimming: 2 bases; J trimming: 2 bases; junction bases outside the gene matches: 4. Here the CDR3 reads CASSLRTGLNTEAFF. The CDR3 DNA is TGTGCCAGCAGTTTACGGACAGGGCTAAACACTGAAGCTTTCTTT.

This chain uses TRBV18 with TRBJ2-7; D is perhaps TRBD1 (6 bases). The CDR3 runs 14 residues. Germline V lookup: CDR1 KGHSH, CDR2 LQKENI. Between the trimmed V and J ends, which lost 4 bases and 6 bases, there was a span of 16 bases. CDR3 bases: TGTGCCAGCTCACTTCGTACAGGGCCGTCCGAGCAGTACTTC. It yields the protein CASSLRTGPSEQYF.

The chain joins TRBV5-1 to TRBJ2-3; 7 bases align to TRBD2. Losses at the gene ends were 6 bases for V and 4 bases for J; bases not matched to a gene: 20. This CDR3 has 18 amino acids. From germline, CDR1 is SGHRS and CDR2 YFSETQ. In nucleotides, the CDR3 is TGCGCCAGCACTAAGTTTCTAGCGGCGGAGATAGAGCCAGATACGCAGTATTTT. This sequence encodes CASTKFLAAEIEPDTQYF.

The chain employs TRBV6-5 and TRBJ2-5; no clear D gene. Germline CDR1 is MNHEY and CDR2 is SVGAGI. Trimming took off 2 bases at V and 3 bases at J, with 7 bases between the two ends. CDR3 length equals 13 residues. Here the CDR3 DNA reads TGTGCCAGCAGTTACGGTGAGGAAGAGACCCAGTACTTC. Amino acids: CASSYGEEETQYF.

This clone was found a few times. The CDR3 is CASSGTPGGGGEQFF. Written as DNA, the CDR3 is TGTGCCAGCAGTGGAACCCCAGGGGGCGGCGGAGAGCAGTTCTTC. The rearrangement links TRBV2 to TRBJ2-1; 8 bases fit TRBD1. In germline, CDR1 is SNHLY, CDR2 FYNNEI. Losses at the gene ends were 4 bases for V and 10 bases for J; bases not matched to a gene: 12. CDR3 size: 15 residues.

The gene calls are TRBV20-1 and TRBJ2-7, with D possibly being TRBD2 (5 bases). The V gene's germline CDR1 is DFQATT and CDR2 SNEGSKA (reference sequence). This CDR3 is built from 11 residues. The CDR3 is CSVSGNGEQYF. The CDR3 DNA is TGCAGCGTCAGCGGTAATGGCGAGCAGTACTTC.

The V call is TRBV6-1, the J call TRBJ2-7; perhaps TRBD2 as D (6 bases). The CDR3 loop spans 14 amino acids. Germline-derived CDR1 and CDR2 are MNHNS and SASEGT. V was pared by 8 bases and J by 2 bases, with 16 bases between. The CDR3 bases are TGTGCCAGCTGTCGGGAGATTGGGCCCTACGAGCAGTACTTC. Translation gives CASCREIGPYEQYF.

This chain joins TRBV5-8 and TRBJ2-2, with D perhaps TRBD1 (5 bases). The germline gives CDR1 SGHTS, CDR2 YDEGEE. V lost 3 bases and J lost 6, with 15 bases in between. This CDR3 is 15 amino acids long. The DNA for the CDR3 is TGTGCCAGCAGCTGGGGTCCAGGGTCGTCCGGGGAGCTGTTTTTT. This codes for CASSWGPGSSGELFF.

The chain couples TRBV5-1 to TRBJ1-4; 10 bases line up with TRBD1. Germline V gene data show CDR1 as SGHRS and CDR2 as YFSETQ. CDR3 length: 14 residues. The ends lost 3 bases at V and 7 bases at J; junction bases unmatched: 3. As DNA, the CDR3 is TGCGCCAGCAGCTCGACAGGGGGCCTTGAAAAACTGTTTTTT. As protein: CASSSTGGLEKLFF.